Below, 8 T cell receptor beta chains from the same sample are listed, as sequenced in a study of T cell repertoires in cytomegalovirus infection. TCRdb processed the reads anew with MiXCR; each CDR3 protein has one entry. The profile covers roughly 280,000 distinct CDR3 sequences, with 12% to 15% appearing a single time and around 9% taken by the ten largest. The material sequenced was PBMCs. The receptors shown here come from a human donor in good health (CMV status not recorded). Some clones in this sample may be carry-over from other donors' samples.

The CDR3 nucleotides are TGTGCCAGCAGCTTGGAGAGGGGGGCGGGGGGGCGATCTGAGCAGTTCTTC. As protein: CASSLERGAGGRSEQFF. The gene calls are TRBV5-4 and TRBJ2-1; 9 nucleotides match TRBD2. CDR1 and CDR2 from the germline V gene are SGHNT and YYREEE (reference sequence). CDR3 length: 17 residues. Trimming cost V 0 bases and J 9 bases; bases outside gene matches: 13.

This clonotype was observed at least ten times. The V and J genes are TRBV7-2 and TRBJ2-3, with TRBD1 matching over 8 bases. V lost 5 bases to trimming and J lost 4 bases; unmatched junction nucleotides: 8. Per germline, CDR1 SGHTA and CDR2 FQGNSA. The CDR3 is 15 residues long. The CDR3 loop is CASSPGQGFPDTQYF. For the CDR3, the DNA is TGTGCCAGCAGCCCAGGACAGGGTTTCCCAGATACGCAGTATTTT. Combining the CDR3 with reference TRBV7-2 and TRBJ2-3 gives the whole variable domain GAGVSQSPSNKVTEKGKDVELRCDPISGHTALYWYRQSLGQGLEFLIYFQGNSAPDKSGLPSDRFSAERTGGSVSTLTIQRTQQEDSAVYLCASSPGQGFPDTQYFGPGTRLTVL.

This chain joins TRBV5-4 and TRBJ2-1, with 9 bases fitting TRBD1. The CDR3 totals 17 residues. The germline V gene encodes CDR1 SGHNT and CDR2 YYREEE (reference sequence). The ends lost 10 bases at V and 8 bases at J; junction bases unmatched: 22. CDR3 protein: CAFSKGQGGMLLDEQFF. Written as DNA, the CDR3 is TGTGCCTTTTCAAAGGGACAGGGAGGGATGCTATTGGATGAGCAGTTCTTC.

This clonotype has a count of ten or more. The chain combines TRBV7-6 with TRBJ1-1; D might be TRBD1 (5 bases). Germline CDR1 and CDR2: SGHVS and FNYEAQ. The length of the CDR3 is 13 residues. With 1 base removed from V and 6 bases from J, the gap between germline ends came to 9 bases. DNA of the CDR3: TGTGCCAGCAGCTTAGTGAGGGGTTCTGAAGCTTTCTTT. As protein: CASSLVRGSEAFF.

V usage is TRBV29-1 and J usage is TRBJ2-2; 8 bases are shared with TRBD2. The CDR3 runs 14 residues. V was clipped by 7 bases and J by 0 bases; unmatched bases: 4. Looked up from germline, CDR1 is SQVTM and CDR2 is ANQGSEA. The CDR3 DNA sequence: TGCAGCGCTCGACTAGCGACGAACACCGGGGAGCTGTTTTTT. Protein: CSARLATNTGELFF.

V gene TRBV28 combines with J gene TRBJ2-2; D is undetermined. Germline V CDR1 and CDR2: MDHEN, SYDVKM. This CDR3 is built from 14 residues. The V gene lost 5 bases and the J gene lost 7 bases, with 14 bases spanning the gap. CDR3 residues: CASSRGPGRGELFF. The CDR3 region has the DNA TGTGCCAGCAGTCGCGGACCAGGTCGCGGGGAGCTGTTTTTT.

This clonotype was picked up a small number of times. V is TRBV12-3 or TRBV12-4 and J is TRBJ2-7; D is undetermined. The germline V and J ends were trimmed by 2 bases and 0 bases, with 11 bases remaining between them. This CDR3 region has 15 residues. The CDR3 bases are TGTGCCAGCAGTTTAAGGCAATTCGTCTCCTACGAGCAGTACTTC. It encodes CASSLRQFVSYEQYF.

This rearrangement joins TRBV6-1 to TRBJ2-7; 8 nucleotides agree with TRBD1. Trimming at V came to 11 bases and at J to 2 bases, leaving 11 bases not matched to a gene. CDR1 is MNHNS, CDR2 SASEGT, per germline. The CDR3 is 14 residues long. In DNA, the CDR3 is TGTGCCTCAGGGGGCTACAGGGCCCCCTACGAGCAGTACTTC. The encoded protein is CASGGYRAPYEQYF.